This T cell receptor (beta chain) was sequenced during a study of cytomegalovirus exposure and HLA in healthy donors. PCR was performed using 60 Vbeta and 13 Jbeta primers. Profiled with immunoSEQ multiplex PCR; TCRdb holds only in-frame clones, not every one. The sample lists 50,000 to 65,000 clones, less than 85% seen once, with less than 7% in the top ten. This clone appeared a few times. CDR1 is SGHVS and CDR2 is FNYEAQ in the germline V gene. The ends were cut back, 5 bases at V and 7 bases at J, with 11 bases in the middle. The CDR3 runs to 12 residues. The specimen sequenced was PBMCs. This clonotype was obtained from a woman younger than 45 in good health and CMV-seronegative. The V call is TRBV7-6, the J call TRBJ1-1, with TRBD1 as a possible D gene (6 bases). Here the CDR3 DNA reads TGTGCCAGCAGCCCAGGGGCCGTTGAAGCTTTCTTT. It encodes CASSPGAVEAFF.